These 5 T cell receptor beta chains were all obtained from the same sample, sequenced in a study of blood T cell repertoires in COVID-19. The data were produced by immunoSEQ multiplex PCR, yet TCRdb's version contains in-frame clones alone and is incomplete. The table records 300,000 to 450,000 clones, roughly 90% of them present only once. The sample was PBMCs or T cells enriched from blood (not recorded which). The receptor source for this set is a woman in her twenties or thirties who had recovered from COVID-19.

The gene calls are TRBV12-5 and TRBJ1-5; a weak D match, TRBD1 (5 bases). Germline-derived CDR1 and CDR2 are LGHNT and FRNRAP. The CDR3 has 16 amino acids. Trimming stripped 0 bases from V and 2 bases from J, with 11 bases between. CDR3 nucleotide sequence: TGTGCTAGTGGTTTGGTATCAGGGAGGGGCAATCAGCCCCAGCATTTT. This encodes CASGLVSGRGNQPQHF.

V is TRBV28 and J is TRBJ1-2; the match to TRBD1 covers 7 bases. The CDR3 totals 14 residues. The germline CDR1 and CDR2 sequences are MDHEN and SYDVKM. V gave up 7 bases and J gave up 4 bases; unmatched junction bases: 9. The CDR3: CASNTQTGLYGYTF. CDR3 in DNA: TGTGCCAGCAACACGCAGACAGGGCTCTATGGCTACACCTTC.

The chain uses TRBV6-5 and TRBJ2-7; 7 bases fit TRBD2. With 7 bases clipped from V and 3 bases from J, the junction kept 3 bases outside the gene matches. The CDR3 totals 12 residues. CDR1 is MNHEY and CDR2 is SVGAGI in the germline V gene. The CDR3: CASKRGNYEQYF. The CDR3 bases are TGTGCCAGCAAGCGGGGCAACTACGAGCAGTACTTC.

This chain links TRBV5-6 with TRBJ1-2; D is uncertain. Trimming took 0 bases from V and 3 from J, leaving 9 bases between them. This CDR3 spans 14 amino acids. Germline V gene sequence: CDR1 SGHDT, CDR2 YYEEEE. CDR3 amino acids: CASSLGFEDYGYTF. CDR3 DNA sequence: TGTGCCAGCAGCTTGGGGTTCGAGGACTATGGCTACACCTTC.

The chain links TRBV18 to TRBJ1-2, with D unclear. This CDR3 has 14 amino acids. The germline V gene has CDR1 KGHSH and CDR2 LQKENI. The V and J ends lost 0 bases and 8 bases respectively, with 13 bases between them. The DNA of the CDR3 is TGTGCCAGCTCACCACCGAGTACCCTCCCGGGCTACACCTTC. It translates to CASSPPSTLPGYTF.